This entry is about one TCR beta chain. Trimming at V came to 0 bases and at J to 2 bases, leaving 2 bases not matched to a gene. The germline gives CDR1 LNHNV, CDR2 YYDKDF (reference sequence). CDR3 size: 16 residues. This sample is part of a study of technical replicates of blood from several donors. Sequencing was performed with immunoSEQ multiplex PCR; in TCRdb, only in-frame clones are kept and a portion is missing. The sample consists of 87,000 or so clones, 92% of them appearing once. This chain connects TRBV15 to TRBJ1-2; 11 nucleotides align to TRBD1. The source material was T cells isolated from PBMCs. The sequence was collected from a human donor in good health. The CDR3 DNA reads as TGTGCCACCAGCAGAGACCGGGACAGGGGGAACTATGGCTACACCTTC. This encodes CATSRDRDRGNYGYTF.